Shown below are 16 T cell receptor beta chains from a single sample sequenced in a study of early T cells in non-severe SARS-CoV-2 infection. MiXCR was run by TCRdb on the 5' RACE reads, yielding one entry per CDR3 protein. The sample holds fewer than 75,000 distinct CDR3 sequences, roughly 18% seen once. The starting material was whole blood, obtained at baseline. The receptors originated from an adult who was a healthcare worker with PCR-confirmed SARS-CoV-2 infection or an uninfected control (not recorded which).

The chain combines TRBV5-1 with TRBJ1-1; 8 bases match TRBD1. The CDR3 has 13 residues. The germline V gene has CDR1 SGHRS and CDR2 YFSETQ. V lost 0 bases and J lost 10; bases outside the gene matches: 5. The CDR3 loop is CASSLDRGDAAFF. As DNA, the CDR3 is TGCGCCAGCAGCTTGGACAGGGGGGATGCAGCTTTCTTT.

This chain connects TRBV7-6 to TRBJ1-3, with 7 bases aligning to TRBD1. Trimming at V came to 5 bases and at J to 0 bases, leaving 10 bases not matched to a gene. CDR3 length equals 17 residues. Germline-derived CDR1 and CDR2 are SGHVS and FNYEAQ. In nucleotides, the CDR3 is TGTGCCAGCAGCACGGAGGGACAGTCCTCCTCTGGAAACACCATATATTTT. Translation: CASSTEGQSSSGNTIYF.

This clonotype was seen ten or more times. The chain is built from TRBV6-1 and TRBJ2-1; D gene uncertain. Germline CDR1 MNHNS, CDR2 SASEGT. With 2 bases removed from V and 10 bases from J, the gap between germline ends came to 12 bases. This CDR3 has 13 residues. This CDR3 reads CASSENGSEEQFF. Here the CDR3 DNA reads TGTGCCAGCAGTGAAAACGGGTCGGAGGAGCAGTTCTTC.

Points on this clonotype: One junction end disagrees with the germline gene, perhaps due to a read error. The chain uses TRBV7-2 and TRBJ2-4; D may be TRBD1 (5 bases). The V gene's germline CDR1 is SGHTA and CDR2 FQGNSA. This CDR3 is 16 amino acids long. For the CDR3, the DNA is TGTGCCAGCAGCCAGCAGAACAGGATAGCCAAAAACATTCGGTACTTC. Translation gives CASSQQNRIAKNIRYF.

This rearrangement joins TRBV7-9 to TRBJ1-2; no definite D call. Germline loops: CDR1 SEHNR, CDR2 FQNEAQ (reference sequence). This CDR3 is built from 12 residues. Trimming removed 1 base at V and 7 bases at J, with 7 bases between. CDR3 nucleotides: TGTGCCAGCAGCTTAGGGAGGGCTGGCTACACCTTC. Protein: CASSLGRAGYTF.

The chain carries TRBV5-4 and TRBJ2-6; D may be TRBD1 (6 bases). The CDR3 has 15 residues. Deletions cut 4 bases from V and 2 bases from J, with 10 bases between. Germline CDR1 reads SGHNT; CDR2 reads YYREEE (reference sequence). CDR3 sequence reads: CASSRGQPGANVLTF. DNA for the CDR3: TGTGCCAGCAGCCGCGGACAGCCTGGGGCCAACGTCCTGACTTTC.

This clonotype was counted only a few times. CDR3 loop: CASSHDRLYGYTF. DNA for the CDR3: TGTGCCAGCAGTCATGACAGGCTCTATGGCTACACCTTC. This sequence joins TRBV6-2 or TRBV6-3 and TRBJ1-2, with a tentative D call TRBD1 (6 bases). The V gene lost 5 bases and the J gene lost 4 bases, with 11 bases spanning the gap. Germline-derived CDR1 and CDR2 are MNHEY and SVGEGT. This CDR3 contains 13 residues.

This clonotype was seen ten or more times. The rearrangement joins TRBV21-1 to TRBJ1-1. TRBV21-1 is assigned pseudogene status. The length of the CDR3 is 14 residues. The chain's CDR3 is CASSGEQLNTEAFF. Written as DNA, the CDR3 is TGTGCCAGCAGCGGCGAGCAGCTGAACACTGAAGCTTTCTTT.

The chain uses TRBV12-3 or TRBV12-4 and TRBJ1-3; weak D call: TRBD1 (6 bases). This CDR3 is 19 amino acids long. The V gene lost 4 bases and the J gene lost 0 bases, with 22 bases spanning the gap. The CDR3 bases are TGTGCCAGCAGTTCTTTGGGCCAGGGGAAGGGAATCTCTGGAAACACCATATATTTT. Protein product: CASSSLGQGKGISGNTIYF.

The table lists this clonotype with a few counts. The rearrangement links TRBV10-1 to TRBJ2-1; a possible D gene is TRBD1 (6 bases). The CDR3 extends over 13 amino acids. The germline CDR1 and CDR2 sequences are WNHNN and SYGVQD (reference sequence). V lost 5 bases and J lost 7, with 12 bases in between. DNA for the CDR3: TGCGCCAGCAGTAGGGACATACGAAATGAGCAGTTCTTC. It specifies CASSRDIRNEQFF.

This clonotype was observed a few times. The chain joins TRBV20-1 to TRBJ2-3, with 8 bases matching TRBD2. Trimming removed 0 bases from V and 8 bases from J; junction bases left unmatched: 13. Germline V lookup: CDR1 DFQATT, CDR2 SNEGSKA (reference sequence). The length of the CDR3 is 16 residues. The CDR3 DNA reads TGCAGTGCTAGAGATGGGCGGGGGGCATCTCTAATTACGCAGTATTTT. It translates to CSARDGRGASLITQYF.

The chain couples TRBV28 to TRBJ1-5, with no clear D. Looked up from germline, CDR1 is MDHEN and CDR2 is SYDVKM. The CDR3 covers 15 residues. V was shortened by 1 base and J by 6 bases, with 13 bases between the two germline ends. CDR3 nucleotides: TGTGCCAGCAGTTTATCCACTAAGGCGGGTCAGCCCCAGCATTTT. It specifies CASSLSTKAGQPQHF. The full variable domain, with the rest looked up from reference TRBV28 and TRBJ1-5, is DVKVTQSSRYLVKRTGEKVFLECVQDMDHENMFWYRQDPGLGLRLIYFSYDVKMKEKGDIPEGYSVSREKKERFSLILESASTNQTSMYLCASSLSTKAGQPQHFGDGTRLSIL.

With respect to this clonotype: Germline and junction disagree at one end, which may indicate a read error. CDR3 sequence reads: CSGSNNEQFF. For the CDR3, the DNA is TGCAGCGGCTCCAACAATGAGCAGTTCTTC. The V gene is TRBV29-1, the J gene TRBJ2-1; the D is unclear. The length of the CDR3 is 10 residues. Germline V gene data show CDR1 as SQVTM and CDR2 as ANQGSEA.

This clonotype was picked up a small number of times. This chain links TRBV7-2 with TRBJ2-7; 7 bases fit TRBD2. Unmatched junction bases numbered 11, after V lost 5 bases and J lost 4 bases. The germline gives CDR1 SGHTA, CDR2 FQGNSA. The CDR3 totals 15 residues. This CDR3 is CASSPPNRGVYEQYF. The CDR3 DNA follows: TGTGCCAGCAGCCCACCCAACCGGGGGGTTTACGAGCAGTACTTC. Combining the CDR3 with reference TRBV7-2 and TRBJ2-7 gives the whole variable domain GAGVSQSPSNKVTEKGKDVELRCDPISGHTALYWYRQSLGQGLEFLIYFQGNSAPDKSGLPSDRFSAERTGGSVSTLTIQRTQQEDSAVYLCASSPPNRGVYEQYFGPGTRLTVT.

There are a few counts of this clonotype. For the CDR3, the DNA is TGTGCTAGTGGTTTGTCCCCCTACGAGCAGTACTTC. This codes for CASGLSPYEQYF. J is TRBJ2-7 and V is TRBV12-5; D call uncertain. Trimming shortened V by 2 bases and J by 2 bases, and 4 bases separated the two germline ends. The CDR3 covers 12 residues. Germline V CDR1 and CDR2: LGHNT, FRNRAP.

This chain uses TRBV18 with TRBJ2-7; D remains ambiguous. The germline V gene encodes CDR1 KGHSH and CDR2 LQKENI. This CDR3 has 13 amino acids. V lost 2 bases and J lost 3, with 8 bases in between. The CDR3 DNA reads as TGTGCCAGCTCACCAACACCTAGCTACGAGCAGTACTTC. This sequence encodes CASSPTPSYEQYF.